This entry features one T cell receptor (beta chain) sequence. Its antigen is as yet unknown. The RNA input was about 0.5 to 1 ug, and it was reverse transcribed with random hexamers. TCR beta CDR3 was amplified by immunoSEQ covering 54 Vbeta and 13 Jbeta. TCRdb processed the immunoSEQ multiplex PCR reads anew with MiXCR; each CDR3 protein has one entry. The sample holds 190,000 or so distinct CDR3 sequences; around 93% are singletons and the top ten take approximately 0.08%. The data belong to a study of CD8 T cells in Susac syndrome. Points from the study as a whole: Only a relatively small number of individuals were included in the TCR sequencing and HLA analysis.

The V and J ends lost 0 bases and 14 bases respectively, with 11 bases between them. This CDR3 is built from 13 residues. Germline values: CDR1 SGHDN, CDR2 FVKESK. TCR beta sequences were obtained from blood CD8+ and CD4+ T cells. Isolation of CD8+ and CD4+ T cells was performed negatively, whereas enrichment of TEMRA cells was done by FACS. The chain joins TRBV14 to TRBJ1-6; TRBD1 might be the D (5 bases). This receptor was taken from a human donor with multiple sclerosis. The material sequenced was CD4+ T cells from PBMCs. The CDR3 DNA is TGTGCCAGCAGCCAAGAGACGGGGCGATCCCTCCACTTT. It yields the protein CASSQETGRSLHF.